These T cell receptor beta chains were read from a single sample in a study of CD8+CD57+ T cells in acquired aplastic anemia. In TCRdb, the reads were re-called with MiXCR into one record per CDR3 protein. The table shows 200,000 to 250,000 distinct CDR3 sequences, with 60% to 80% occurring only once. Material: sorted CD4+, CD8+, or CD8+CD57+ T cells (not recorded which) from PBMCs. The origin of the receptors is a human donor with aplastic anemia. Each CDR3 is given without its conserved first and last residue. Fields, in order: clone size, V gene, J gene, D gene, CDR3 protein. The D gene is left open where the match is weak. Some rows have no size entry. The others give once, few or many, or a class for an expanded clone.

abundance: NA
v_gene: TRBV2
j_gene: TRBJ2-7
d_gene: NA
CDR3aa: ASSGWGVSSYEQY

abundance: NA
v_gene: TRBV7-8
j_gene: TRBJ2-7
d_gene: NA
CDR3aa: ARGGLVYEQY

abundance: NA
v_gene: TRBV29-1
j_gene: TRBJ1-2
d_gene: TRBD1
CDR3aa: SVGGGQGDYGYT

abundance: NA
v_gene: TRBV7-9
j_gene: TRBJ1-1
d_gene: TRBD1
CDR3aa: ASSPIAGQEAEAF

abundance: NA
v_gene: TRBV9
j_gene: TRBJ2-3
d_gene: TRBD2
CDR3aa: ASSASSSGRRADTQY

abundance: NA
v_gene: TRBV5-1
j_gene: TRBJ2-3
d_gene: NA
CDR3aa: ASSLIWGRGNTQY

abundance: NA
v_gene: TRBV5-1
j_gene: TRBJ1-1
d_gene: NA
CDR3aa: ASSLLFANTEAF

abundance: NA
v_gene: TRBV24-1
j_gene: TRBJ2-5
d_gene: NA
CDR3aa: ATSDPAIQETQY

abundance: few
v_gene: TRBV7-3
j_gene: TRBJ2-5
d_gene: TRBD2
CDR3aa: ASSLSSGGTETQY

abundance: once
v_gene: TRBV19
j_gene: TRBJ2-3
d_gene: NA
CDR3aa: ASSDSGHRITDTQY

abundance: NA
v_gene: TRBV20-1
j_gene: TRBJ1-5
d_gene: NA
CDR3aa: SARAGGISSNQPQH

abundance: many
v_gene: TRBV6-1
j_gene: TRBJ1-5
d_gene: NA
CDR3aa: ASTTNRDVTNQPQH

abundance: NA
v_gene: TRBV7-8
j_gene: TRBJ2-7
d_gene: TRBD2
CDR3aa: ASSSTPAVAGGPFPYEQY

abundance: NA
v_gene: TRBV6-6
j_gene: TRBJ1-5
d_gene: TRBD1
CDR3aa: ASSYSKDRGTNQPQH

abundance: NA
v_gene: TRBV15
j_gene: TRBJ2-1
d_gene: NA
CDR3aa: ATSRTRNTGQYNEQF

abundance: NA
v_gene: TRBV10-3
j_gene: TRBJ1-2
d_gene: NA
CDR3aa: AINGTRNGYT

abundance: NA
v_gene: TRBV7-3
j_gene: TRBJ2-5
d_gene: NA
CDR3aa: ASSRIGQQETQY

abundance: NA
v_gene: TRBV20-1
j_gene: TRBJ2-7
d_gene: NA
CDR3aa: SASSPPRSYEQY

abundance: few
v_gene: TRBV20-1
j_gene: TRBJ2-5
d_gene: TRBD2
CDR3aa: SARDFGGTKETQY

abundance: NA
v_gene: TRBV19
j_gene: TRBJ2-1
d_gene: NA
CDR3aa: ASSIGRASSSYNEQF

abundance: few
v_gene: TRBV11-3
j_gene: TRBJ2-7
d_gene: NA
CDR3aa: ASSLDGTIRTYEQY

abundance: NA
v_gene: TRBV9
j_gene: TRBJ1-1
d_gene: TRBD1
CDR3aa: ASSVGGQPMNTEAF

abundance: NA
v_gene: TRBV6-1
j_gene: TRBJ2-5
d_gene: TRBD1
CDR3aa: ATTTITGGETQY

abundance: few
v_gene: TRBV7-3
j_gene: TRBJ2-7
d_gene: NA
CDR3aa: ASSLRAAYEQY

abundance: NA
v_gene: TRBV7-9
j_gene: TRBJ2-5
d_gene: TRBD1
CDR3aa: ASSLAQWTGGLQETQY

abundance: NA
v_gene: TRBV29-1
j_gene: TRBJ1-4
d_gene: TRBD1
CDR3aa: SVEGTGTGKLF

abundance: NA
v_gene: TRBV20-1
j_gene: TRBJ2-1
d_gene: TRBD2
CDR3aa: SASSRTSVNEQF

abundance: NA
v_gene: TRBV25-1
j_gene: TRBJ1-1
d_gene: NA
CDR3aa: ASSESAGYTEAF

abundance: NA
v_gene: TRBV24-1
j_gene: TRBJ1-1
d_gene: NA
CDR3aa: ATSDVDRAF

abundance: NA
v_gene: TRBV5-1
j_gene: TRBJ2-7
d_gene: NA
CDR3aa: ASSERTEAEQY

abundance: many
v_gene: TRBV6-2/TRBV6-3
j_gene: TRBJ2-2
d_gene: NA
CDR3aa: ASTSNTGELF

abundance: NA
v_gene: TRBV15
j_gene: TRBJ2-5
d_gene: NA
CDR3aa: ATSTGTWTEKETQY

abundance: NA
v_gene: TRBV10-3
j_gene: TRBJ1-5
d_gene: NA
CDR3aa: AISETDGQINQPQH

abundance: NA
v_gene: TRBV19
j_gene: TRBJ1-1
d_gene: NA
CDR3aa: ASSIETPNTEAF

abundance: few
v_gene: TRBV7-8
j_gene: TRBJ2-5
d_gene: TRBD2
CDR3aa: ASSLTSGGGETQY

abundance: NA
v_gene: TRBV2
j_gene: TRBJ1-2
d_gene: NA
CDR3aa: ASLPDRPYGYT

abundance: NA
v_gene: TRBV29-1
j_gene: TRBJ1-2
d_gene: NA
CDR3aa: SVIESGSDYGYT

abundance: NA
v_gene: TRBV7-9
j_gene: TRBJ2-1
d_gene: NA
CDR3aa: ASSSADNEQF

abundance: NA
v_gene: TRBV10-3
j_gene: TRBJ2-7
d_gene: NA
CDR3aa: AISGRTESYEQY

abundance: NA
v_gene: TRBV20-1
j_gene: TRBJ2-7
d_gene: TRBD2
CDR3aa: SVVREAISYEQY

abundance: NA
v_gene: TRBV2
j_gene: TRBJ1-6
d_gene: TRBD1
CDR3aa: ASMLGQGRSPLH